The sequence of this T cell receptor (beta chain) was determined in a study of vaccination and CD4 T cells after COVID-19. As concerns this clonotype: Its antigen remains unknown. At one end, the junction sequence differs from germline, possibly due to a read error.

The CDR3 is 18 residues long. Germline CDR1 is MNHNS and CDR2 is SASEGT. The treatment is: roughly 10-day PBMC culture with coronavirus spike peptide pools or control peptides (ViraFEST assay). Researchers used the Oncomine TCR Beta short-read assay to sequence DNA from cultured CD4+ T cells. MiXCR was run by TCRdb on the PCR reads, yielding one entry per CDR3 protein. The repertoire consists of about 4,000 distinct CDR3 sequences, with roughly 17% occurring once and the leading ten covering approximately 14%. This receptor was identified in a human donor who had recovered from COVID-19. Sequencing input: CD4+ T cells from blood, cultured in vitro. This chain uses TRBV6-1 with TRBJ1-6; TRBD1 might be the D (6 bases). The CDR3 region is CVSRFARTVRSYNSPLHF. As DNA, the CDR3 is TGTGTCAGCCGGTTCGCAAGGACAGTTCGCTCCTATAATTCACCCCTCCACTTT.